This T cell receptor beta chain was profiled in a study of blood T cells in healthy people across ages (dated by TCRdb to between 2014 and 2016). At the level of the whole study: In model experiments, template switching captured roughly one uniquely barcoded TCR beta cDNA molecule for every two T cells. The study measured age-related changes in TCR beta repertoire diversity using deep sequencing normalized with unique cDNA molecular identifiers. The study analyzed two additional independent replicas of 1 million unique cDNA reads from the same blood draw for two donors, one aged 18 to 30 and one aged 80 or older. Donors were grouped into four age groups: young (average roughly 15 years), middle-aged (over 35), aged (about 60) and long-lived (roughly 80). What the work shows at the level of the full study, not this receptor alone: Because donor CMV infection status was unknown, age-related changes in expanded clonotypes were potentially confounded. There was a strong correlation between observed TCR beta diversity and the percentage of naive T cells measured by flow cytometry. Since profiling was done on bulk unsorted PBMCs, naive and antigen-experienced compartments could not be conclusively compared. Observed TCR beta diversity per million T cells fell roughly linearly with age, and a significant reduction was already apparent by age about 43. Compared with the aged group, more naive CD4+ T cells, fewer expanded clones and increased TCR diversity were shown by the long-lived group, suggesting age selection. Estimates of total diversity based on one million sequenced T cells were regarded as lower bounds and as underestimates.

About this clonotype itself: Its antigen target is currently unknown. No clone much larger than this one lies a single base away; base qualities are absent.

For CDR1 and CDR2, the germline V gene lists SGDLS and YYNGEE. The CDR3 has 16 amino acids, counting the end cysteine and phenylalanine. This entry keeps only the CDR3 DNA: 48 bases, framed from base 1. Unmatched junction bases come to 9, with V trimmed by 1 base and J by 4 bases. The receptor library was made with 5' RACE. The instrument was an Illumina HiSeq 2500. The second PCR ran for roughly 7 to 11 cycles and used a J-beta primer mix along with a sample-barcoded 5' primer. A template-switch 5' adaptor carrying 12 random nucleotides introduced a unique molecular identifier onto each TCR beta cDNA molecule. At least 2.5 million CDR3-containing paired-end reads were obtained from each sample. First-strand cDNA was synthesized from all RNA with the Mint cDNA synthesis kit, primed by a TRBC-specific oligonucleotide. Following uracil-DNA glycosylase treatment, all cDNA underwent a first 18-cycle PCR with the universal primers M1SS and BC2_uni_R. The paper's data handling went like this. For normalization, 1 million high-quality reads, each with a distinct molecular identifier, were randomly selected from each sample. Instead of being binned into consensus sequences, reads with shared molecular identifiers were discarded. MiTCR, set to a Q25 quality threshold and the strictest error-elimination algorithm, was used for CDR3 identification, clonotype clustering and error correction. A nonparametric unseen species model using Euler transformation provided a lower-bound estimate of total TCR beta diversity. In-frame beta chains were kept once TCRdb had trimmed the public reads at Q25 with fastp and called clones with MiXCR. Every entry covers one CDR3 protein and lists the most common genes and DNA from its rows. The V and J calls here are based on TCRdb, not the publication. The sample table records hundreds of thousands of distinct CDR3 sequences; around 27% of these occur just once. The ten largest clones add up to approximately 3.6% of the sample.

The approximately 40 donors, aged about 6 to 95 years, were systemically healthy Caucasian individuals from Russia. Around 10 milliliters of peripheral blood were drawn from each donor into EDTA-treated Vacutainer tubes. Ficoll-Paque density-gradient centrifugation was used to isolate PBMCs, with at least 6.5 million per sample. Total RNA was extracted from PBMCs with Trizol reagent, with at least 6 micrograms obtained per sample. Naive CD45RAhigh/CD27high T cell percentages were measured by flow cytometry on a PBMC aliquot from every donor. This sample was shared with a second study, whose subject was T cells of mothers and their children. Per the second study: The donors were nine systemically healthy Caucasian individuals, made up of three mothers and their six children. cDNA synthesis consumed the entire amount of extracted RNA, loaded at 1.5 ug RNA in each 15 ul reaction. In the second PCR, the M1S primer introduced both the sample barcodes and 2-4 random nucleotides. Over 9.5 million TCR beta CDR3 reads were obtained for each mother, and about 3 million reads were obtained for each child. Thymic selection shapes the output of TCR recombination in a similar way in related and unrelated pairs, and inherited differences have a minor effect. Related mother-child pairs always showed normalized repertoire overlap that was slightly higher than in unrelated mother-child pairs, though the difference was never significant. No persistent microchimeric T cell clones were found, with a detection sensitivity of approximately 100 clones per million clonotypes. Deep NGS was used in the study to compare the TCR beta repertoires of mothers and children and to look for features that separate related mother-child pairs from unrelated individuals. On average, the children were approximately 11 +/- 4 years old, while the mothers were about 38 +/- 4 years old. Libraries were sequenced on Illumina HiSeq 2000 with 100+100 nt paired-end reads after adapter ligation with NEBNext reagents. To prevent cross-contamination, the mother and child libraries were prepared a month apart and were sequenced in separate runs. For each donor, between about 500,000 and 2,200,000 distinct TCR beta clonotypes were identified. Naive TCR beta clonotypes were estimated from low-frequency clonotypes matched to each donor's FACS-determined naive share, without sorting.

The sample was blood. This clonotype was obtained from a boy aged 2 to 10 in good health. The chain is made from TRBV9 and TRBJ2-7; 9 nucleotides in the junction match TRBD1. In nucleotide form, the sequence is TGTGCCAGCAGCGTAATGTCTGGGACAGGGTGGTACGAGCAGTACTTC. This encodes CASSVMSGTGWYEQYF.